This T cell receptor beta chain originates from a study of blood T cell repertoires in COVID-19. Recovered Cohort 3 donors showed two negative PCRs, clearance, or symptom resolution. This clone was found once. Profiled with immunoSEQ multiplex PCR; TCRdb holds only in-frame clones, not every one. Of hundreds of thousands of clones listed, 75% to 90% are singletons. Sequenced input: PBMCs or T cells enriched from blood (not recorded which). This receptor was obtained from a woman in her 30s who had recovered from COVID-19.

Written as DNA, the CDR3 is TGTGCCAGCAGCGTAGATCATAGGGGGAGTTGGACCTACAATGAGCAGTTCTTC. It specifies CASSVDHRGSWTYNEQFF. The chain couples TRBV9 to TRBJ2-1; D possibly corresponds to TRBD1 (6 bases). This CDR3 spans 18 amino acids. Germline V gene data show CDR1 as SGDLS and CDR2 as YYNGEE. Trimming took 0 bases from V and 2 from J, leaving 18 bases between them.